This T cell receptor beta chain came from a study of blood T cell repertoires in COVID-19. Study in general: The United States, Italy and Spain provided the acute and convalescent COVID-19 samples. Sources were T cells, B-cell-depleted T cells, or PBMCs; the material itself was cDNA or gDNA.

In the study's own analysis: Amplification of reference gene primers was used by the study to estimate nucleated cell counts. Clones were sequenced by immunoSEQ multiplex PCR, and TCRdb holds only the in-frame ones, with some missing. That table gives V, J and clone size, and the DNA gave D and trimming. The data contain 200,000 or so clones, over 75% of them singletons. The ends lost 4 bases at V and 2 bases at J; junction bases unmatched: 7. The germline V gene encodes CDR1 LGHDT and CDR2 YNNKEL (reference sequence). The CDR3 covers 15 residues. The chain uses TRBV3-1 (or the pseudogene TRBV3-2) and TRBJ2-7, with 8 bases aligning to TRBD1. Sequenced input: peripheral blood. The receptor was isolated from a man over 45 with acute or convalescent COVID-19. DNA for the CDR3: TGTGCCAGCAGCCCCCCGGGACAGGCGACCTACGAGCAGTACTTC. This encodes CASSPPGQATYEQYF.